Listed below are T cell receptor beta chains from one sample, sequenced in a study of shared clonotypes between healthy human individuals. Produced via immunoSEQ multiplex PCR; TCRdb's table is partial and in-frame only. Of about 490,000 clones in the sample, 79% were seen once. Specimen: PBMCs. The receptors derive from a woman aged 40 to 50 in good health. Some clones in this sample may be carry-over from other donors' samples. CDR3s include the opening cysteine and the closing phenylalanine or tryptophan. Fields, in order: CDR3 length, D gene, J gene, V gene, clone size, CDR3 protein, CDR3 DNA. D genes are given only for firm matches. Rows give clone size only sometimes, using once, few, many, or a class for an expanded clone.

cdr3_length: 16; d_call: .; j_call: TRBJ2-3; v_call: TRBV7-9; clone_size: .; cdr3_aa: CASSLVTGLGVGTQYF; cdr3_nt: TGTGCCAGCAGCTTAGTAACAGGCCTGGGCGTCGGTACGCAGTATTTT
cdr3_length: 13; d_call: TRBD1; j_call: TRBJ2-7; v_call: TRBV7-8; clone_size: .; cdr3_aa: CASSLGQGQGQYF; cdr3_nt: TGTGCCAGCAGCCTAGGACAGGGCCAAGGGCAGTACTTC
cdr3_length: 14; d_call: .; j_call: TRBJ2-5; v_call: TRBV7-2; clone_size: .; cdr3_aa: CASSVTRTQETQYF; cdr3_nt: TGTGCCAGCAGCGTGACTAGGACCCAAGAGACCCAGTACTTC
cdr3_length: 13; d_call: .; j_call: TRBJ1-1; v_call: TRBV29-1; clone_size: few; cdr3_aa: CSVGGRVGTEAFF; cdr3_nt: TGCAGCGTTGGCGGAAGGGTGGGGACTGAAGCTTTCTTT
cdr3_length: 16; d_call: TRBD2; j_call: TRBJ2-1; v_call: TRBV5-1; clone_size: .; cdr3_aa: CASSATLAGGVNEQFF; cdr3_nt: TGCGCCAGCAGCGCTACTCTAGCGGGAGGAGTGAATGAGCAGTTCTTC
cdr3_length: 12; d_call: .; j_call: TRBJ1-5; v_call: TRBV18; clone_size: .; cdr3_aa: CASSREDQPQHF; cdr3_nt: TGTGCCAGCTCCCGAGAGGATCAGCCCCAGCATTTT
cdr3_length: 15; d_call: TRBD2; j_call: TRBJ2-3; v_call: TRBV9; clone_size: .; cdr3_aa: CASSVGTSGADTQYF; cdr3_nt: TGTGCCAGCAGCGTAGGGACTAGCGGTGCAGATACGCAGTATTTT
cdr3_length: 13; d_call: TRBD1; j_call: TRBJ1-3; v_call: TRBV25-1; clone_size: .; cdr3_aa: CASRGDRMNTIYF; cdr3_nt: TGTGCCAGCAGAGGGGACAGGATGAACACCATATATTTT
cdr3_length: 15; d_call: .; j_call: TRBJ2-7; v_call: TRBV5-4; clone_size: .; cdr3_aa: CASSLPGGWMGEQYF; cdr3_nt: TGTGCCAGCAGCTTGCCCGGAGGCTGGATGGGCGAGCAGTACTTC
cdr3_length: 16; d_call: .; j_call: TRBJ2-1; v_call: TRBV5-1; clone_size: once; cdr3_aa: CASGALPGSRYNEQFF; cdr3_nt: TGCGCCAGCGGCGCTCTCCCCGGGAGTCGGTACAATGAGCAGTTCTTC
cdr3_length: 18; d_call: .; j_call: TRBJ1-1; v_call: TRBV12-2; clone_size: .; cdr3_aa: CASRLTIGGDRANTEAFF; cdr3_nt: TGTGCAAGTCGCTTAACGATCGGCGGGGACAGGGCTAACACTGAAGCTTTCTTT
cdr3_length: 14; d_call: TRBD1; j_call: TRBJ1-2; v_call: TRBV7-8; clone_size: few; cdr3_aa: CASSRGTDYYGYTF; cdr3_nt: TGTGCCAGCAGCCGGGGGACAGACTACTATGGCTACACCTTC
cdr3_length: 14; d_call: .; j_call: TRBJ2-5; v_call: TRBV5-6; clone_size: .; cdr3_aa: CASSLGLIQETQYF; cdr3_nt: TGTGCCAGCAGCTTGGGACTGATCCAAGAGACCCAGTACTTC
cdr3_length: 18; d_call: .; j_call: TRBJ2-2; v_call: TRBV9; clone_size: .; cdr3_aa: CASSKNYPRVLFTGELFF; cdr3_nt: TGTGCCAGCAGTAAAAACTACCCGAGGGTCCTCTTTACCGGGGAGCTGTTTTTT
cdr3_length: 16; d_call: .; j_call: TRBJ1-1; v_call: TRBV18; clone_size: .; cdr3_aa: CASSPLREGSNTEAFF; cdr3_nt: TGTGCCAGCTCACCACTACGGGAAGGGAGTAACACTGAAGCTTTCTTT
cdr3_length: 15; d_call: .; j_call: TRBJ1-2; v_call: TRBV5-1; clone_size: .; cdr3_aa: CASRGEEGPSYGYTF; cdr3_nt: TGCGCCAGCAGGGGCGAGGAGGGACCTTCCTATGGCTACACCTTC
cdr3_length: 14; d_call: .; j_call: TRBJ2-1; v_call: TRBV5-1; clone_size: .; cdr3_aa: CASSPYRDYNEQFF; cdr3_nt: TGCGCCAGCAGCCCCTACAGGGACTACAATGAGCAGTTCTTC
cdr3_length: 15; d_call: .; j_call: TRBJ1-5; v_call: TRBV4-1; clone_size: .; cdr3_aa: CASSQDGGHSQPQHF; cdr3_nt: TGCGCCAGCAGCCAAGATGGCGGGCACAGTCAGCCCCAGCATTTT
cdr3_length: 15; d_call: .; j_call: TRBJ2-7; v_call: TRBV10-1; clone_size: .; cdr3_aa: CARESPGPFSCEQYF; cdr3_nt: TGCGCCAGGGAGTCACCGGGTCCCTTTTCCTGCGAGCAGTACTTC
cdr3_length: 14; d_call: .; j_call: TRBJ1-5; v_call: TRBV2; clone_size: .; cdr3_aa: CASSGGRINQPQHF; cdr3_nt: TGTGCCAGCAGTGGGGGACGGATCAATCAGCCCCAGCATTTT
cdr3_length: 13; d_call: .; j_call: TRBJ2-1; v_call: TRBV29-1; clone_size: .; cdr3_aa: CSVSGVAYNEQFF; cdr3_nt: TGCAGCGTTTCGGGAGTAGCCTACAATGAGCAGTTCTTC
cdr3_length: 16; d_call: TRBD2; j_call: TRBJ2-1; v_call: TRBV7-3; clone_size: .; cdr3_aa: CASSLGTSGRAGEQFF; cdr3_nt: TGTGCCAGCAGCTTAGGGACTAGCGGGAGGGCCGGGGAGCAGTTCTTC
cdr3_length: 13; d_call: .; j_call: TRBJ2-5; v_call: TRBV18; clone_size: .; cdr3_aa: CASSPPSSETQYF; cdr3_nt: TGTGCCAGCTCACCACCTTCTTCAGAGACCCAGTACTTC
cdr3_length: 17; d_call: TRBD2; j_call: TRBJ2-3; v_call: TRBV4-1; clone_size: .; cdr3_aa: CASSQGRLAGGGDTQYF; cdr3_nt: TGCGCCAGCAGCCAGGGGAGACTAGCGGGGGGAGGAGATACGCAGTATTTT
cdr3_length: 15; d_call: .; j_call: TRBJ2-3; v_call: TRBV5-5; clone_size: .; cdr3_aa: CASSLSDRYTDTQYF; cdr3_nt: TGTGCCAGCAGCTTGTCGGACAGATACACAGATACGCAGTATTTT
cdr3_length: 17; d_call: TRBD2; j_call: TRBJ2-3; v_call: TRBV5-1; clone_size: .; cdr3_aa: CASSFVTSVVPTDTQYF; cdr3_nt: TGCGCCAGCAGCTTCGTGACTAGCGTAGTCCCAACAGATACGCAGTATTTT
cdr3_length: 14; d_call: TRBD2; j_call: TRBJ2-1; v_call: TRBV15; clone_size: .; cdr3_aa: CATSRALAGGEQFF; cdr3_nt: TGTGCCACCAGCAGAGCACTAGCGGGAGGTGAGCAGTTCTTC
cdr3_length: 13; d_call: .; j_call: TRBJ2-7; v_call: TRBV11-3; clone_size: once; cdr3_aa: CASSRVRGDEQYF; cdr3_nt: TGTGCCAGCAGCCGCGTACGTGGAGACGAGCAGTACTTC
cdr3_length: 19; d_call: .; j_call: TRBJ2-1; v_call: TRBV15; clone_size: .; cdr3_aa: CATSRGVGLHRGSYNEQFF; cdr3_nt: TGTGCCACCAGCAGGGGGGTAGGGTTACACAGAGGCTCCTACAATGAGCAGTTCTTC
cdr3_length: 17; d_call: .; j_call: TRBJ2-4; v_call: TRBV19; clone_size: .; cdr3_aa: CASRGRTTKRVEYIQYF; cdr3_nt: TGTGCCAGTCGGGGCAGGACGACTAAGCGAGTTGAGTACATTCAGTACTTC
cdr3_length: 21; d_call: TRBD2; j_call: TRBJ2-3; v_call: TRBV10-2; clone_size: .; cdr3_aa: CASSGPGLAGVEGWSTDTQYF; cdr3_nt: TGCGCCAGCAGTGGCCCGGGACTAGCGGGAGTCGAAGGTTGGAGCACAGATACGCAGTATTTT
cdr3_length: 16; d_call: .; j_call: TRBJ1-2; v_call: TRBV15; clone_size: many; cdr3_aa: CATSRVGDIEAYGYTF; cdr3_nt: TGTGCCACCAGCAGAGTAGGGGACATCGAGGCCTATGGCTACACCTTC
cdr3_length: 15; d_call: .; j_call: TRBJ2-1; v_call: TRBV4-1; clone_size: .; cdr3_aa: CASSLEESASDEQFF; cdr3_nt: TGCGCCAGCAGCCTCGAAGAGTCCGCTTCAGATGAGCAGTTCTTC
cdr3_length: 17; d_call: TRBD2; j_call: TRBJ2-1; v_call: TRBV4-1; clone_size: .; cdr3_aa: CASSPHVGGGDAMVQFF; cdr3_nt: TGCGCCAGCAGCCCCCACGTCGGGGGAGGGGACGCAATGGTGCAGTTCTTC
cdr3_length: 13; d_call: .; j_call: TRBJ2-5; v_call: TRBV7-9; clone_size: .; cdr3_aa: CASHRDTEETQYF; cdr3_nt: TGTGCCAGCCACCGGGACACAGAAGAGACCCAGTACTTC
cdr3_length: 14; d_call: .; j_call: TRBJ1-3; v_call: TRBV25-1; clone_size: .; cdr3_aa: CASETRQQGNTIYF; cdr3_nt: TGTGCCAGCGAGACCCGACAGCAGGGAAACACCATATATTTT
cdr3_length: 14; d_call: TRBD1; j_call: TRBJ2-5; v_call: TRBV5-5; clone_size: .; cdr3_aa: CASSRTGEVETQYF; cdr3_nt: TGTGCCAGCAGCCGGACAGGGGAAGTAGAGACCCAGTACTTC
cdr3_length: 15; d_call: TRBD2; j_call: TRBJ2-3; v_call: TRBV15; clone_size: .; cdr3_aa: CATSRERGGADTQYF; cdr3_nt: TGTGCCACCAGCAGAGAGAGGGGAGGGGCAGATACGCAGTATTTT
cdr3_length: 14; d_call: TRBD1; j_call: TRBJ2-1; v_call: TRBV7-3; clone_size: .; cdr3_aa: CASSPETGGYEQFF; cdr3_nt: TGTGCCAGCAGCCCCGAGACAGGGGGCTATGAGCAGTTCTTC
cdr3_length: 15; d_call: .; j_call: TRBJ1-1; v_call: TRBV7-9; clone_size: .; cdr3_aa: CASSPVVAANTEAFF; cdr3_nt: TGTGCCAGCAGCCCCGTCGTGGCAGCTAACACTGAAGCTTTCTTT
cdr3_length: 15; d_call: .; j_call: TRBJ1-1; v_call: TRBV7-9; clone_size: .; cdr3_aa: CASSLGGAVDTEAFF; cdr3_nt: TGTGCCAGCAGCTTGGGTGGGGCCGTTGACACTGAAGCTTTCTTT
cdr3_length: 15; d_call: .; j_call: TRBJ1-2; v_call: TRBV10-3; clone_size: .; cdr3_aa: CAISDGGNGWDGYTF; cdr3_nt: TGTGCCATCAGTGATGGTGGGAATGGATGGGATGGCTACACCTTC
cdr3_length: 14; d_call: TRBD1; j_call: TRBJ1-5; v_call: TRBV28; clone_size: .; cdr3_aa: CASSTGVGVQPQHF; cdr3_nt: TGTGCCAGCAGTACAGGGGTAGGAGTTCAGCCCCAGCATTTT
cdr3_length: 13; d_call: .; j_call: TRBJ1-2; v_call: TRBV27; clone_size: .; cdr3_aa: CASKRRDENGYTF; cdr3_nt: TGTGCCAGCAAGCGGAGGGACGAGAATGGCTACACCTTC
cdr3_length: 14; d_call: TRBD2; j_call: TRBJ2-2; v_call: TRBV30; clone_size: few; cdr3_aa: CAWTSGRNTGELFF; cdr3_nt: TGTGCCTGGACTAGCGGGAGGAACACCGGGGAGCTGTTTTTT
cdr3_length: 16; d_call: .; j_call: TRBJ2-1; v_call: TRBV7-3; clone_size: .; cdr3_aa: CASSLSVGGVYNEQFF; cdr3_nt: TGTGCCAGCAGCTTATCCGTAGGCGGGGTGTACAATGAGCAGTTCTTC
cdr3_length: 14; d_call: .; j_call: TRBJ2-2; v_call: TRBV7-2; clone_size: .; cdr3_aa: CASSLAGEAGELFF; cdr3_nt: TGTGCCAGCAGCTTAGCGGGAGAGGCCGGGGAGCTGTTTTTT
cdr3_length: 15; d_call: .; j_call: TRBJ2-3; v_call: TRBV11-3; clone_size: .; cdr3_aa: CASSLGIGPTDTQYF; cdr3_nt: TGTGCCAGCAGCTTAGGTATCGGGCCGACAGATACGCAGTATTTT
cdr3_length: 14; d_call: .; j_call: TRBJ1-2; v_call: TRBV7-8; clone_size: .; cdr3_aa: CASSLAFGVVSYTF; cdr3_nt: TGTGCCAGCAGCTTAGCGTTCGGCGTCGTGAGCTACACCTTC
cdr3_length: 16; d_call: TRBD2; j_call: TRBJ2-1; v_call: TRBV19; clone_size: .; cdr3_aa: CASSIAAGARYNEQFF; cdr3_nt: TGTGCCAGTAGTATAGCAGCGGGGGCCAGATACAATGAGCAGTTCTTC
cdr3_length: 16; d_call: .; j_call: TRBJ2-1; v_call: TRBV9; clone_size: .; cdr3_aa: CASSVGEMGLYNEQFF; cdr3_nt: TGTGCCAGCAGCGTAGGGGAGATGGGACTTTACAATGAGCAGTTCTTC
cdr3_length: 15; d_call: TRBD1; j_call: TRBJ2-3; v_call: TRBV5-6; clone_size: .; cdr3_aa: CASSSGTGDTDTQYF; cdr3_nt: TGTGCCAGCAGCTCCGGGACAGGGGACACAGATACGCAGTATTTT
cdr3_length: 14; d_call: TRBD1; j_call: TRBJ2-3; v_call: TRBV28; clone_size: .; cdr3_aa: CASIAGGELDTQYF; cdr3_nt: TGTGCCAGCATAGCAGGGGGCGAACTAGATACGCAGTATTTT
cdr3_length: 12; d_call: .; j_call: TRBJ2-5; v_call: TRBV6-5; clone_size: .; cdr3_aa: CASTADPGTQYF; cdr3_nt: TGTGCCAGCACAGCGGACCCGGGGACCCAGTACTTC